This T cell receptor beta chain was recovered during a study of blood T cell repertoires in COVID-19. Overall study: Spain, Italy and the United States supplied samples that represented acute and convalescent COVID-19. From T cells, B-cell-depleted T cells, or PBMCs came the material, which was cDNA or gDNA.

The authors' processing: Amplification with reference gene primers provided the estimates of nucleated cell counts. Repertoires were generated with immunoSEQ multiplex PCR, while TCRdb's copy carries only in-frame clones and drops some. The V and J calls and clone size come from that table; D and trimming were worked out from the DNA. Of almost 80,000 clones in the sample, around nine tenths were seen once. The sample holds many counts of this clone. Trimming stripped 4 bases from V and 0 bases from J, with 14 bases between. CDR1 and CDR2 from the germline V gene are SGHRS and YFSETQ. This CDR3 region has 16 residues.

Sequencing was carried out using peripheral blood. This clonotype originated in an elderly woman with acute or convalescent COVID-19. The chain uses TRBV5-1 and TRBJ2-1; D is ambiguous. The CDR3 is CASSPFSSSSYNEQFF. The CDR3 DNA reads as TGCGCCAGCAGCCCCTTCAGTTCAAGCTCCTACAATGAGCAGTTCTTC.